The sequence of this TCR beta chain was determined in a study of CD8+ T cells in alopecia areata. This CDR3 is built from 13 residues. The V end lost 4 bases, the J end lost 2 bases, and 8 bases lay between the germline ends. Germline V gene data show CDR1 as MGHDK and CDR2 as SYGVNS. This clone was seen a handful of times. The sample's treatment: oral pan-JAK inhibitor, 5-10 mg twice daily. TCR sequencing used cDNA made by reverse transcription of extracted RNA. Assay: immunoSEQ multiplex PCR; the TCRdb copy retains only in-frame clones and omits some. The sample contains about 150,000 clones, less than 70% of which appear only once.

The starting material was CD8+ T cells sorted from blood, obtained at week 4, from a patient treated with tofacitinib. The rearrangement uses TRBV25-1 and TRBJ2-5; possible D gene TRBD1, 5 bases. The TCR was taken from a human donor with alopecia areata. The DNA of the CDR3 is TGTGCCAGCAGTGTGACAGAGCAAGAGACCCAGTACTTC. Translation: CASSVTEQETQYF.